The TCR beta chain described here comes from a study of technical replicates of blood from several donors. The CDR3 loop spans 17 amino acids. Trimming took 0 bases from V and 4 from J; bases not matched to a gene: 10. Germline assignment: CDR1 MGHRA and CDR2 YSYEKL. Assay: immunoSEQ multiplex PCR; the TCRdb copy retains only in-frame clones and omits some. The data hold some 83,000 clones, with around 94% observed a single time. The clonotype originates from a human donor in good health. Sequencing input: T cells isolated from PBMCs. The rearrangement joins TRBV4-1 to TRBJ1-1; 8 bases line up with TRBD1. The CDR3 here is CASSQDRRRGRFTEAFF. The CDR3 DNA reads as TGCGCCAGCAGCCAAGATCGGCGCAGGGGGCGATTCACTGAAGCTTTCTTT.